Shown below are 27 T cell receptor beta chains from a single sample sequenced in a study of blood T cell repertoires in COVID-19 (TCRdb year 2020). The library was prepared using the immunoSEQ multiplex PCR assay. TCRdb holds this immuneACCESS table with in-frame rearrangements only. Some clones are missing; in checked studies, unresolved V genes explain under half, and the rest has no known cause. In this sample the table shows about 180,000 clones, roughly 84% of which occur a single time. The ten largest clones add up to approximately 6.9% of the sample. The sample consisted of peripheral blood. These receptors came from a man older than 75 with COVID-19, enrolled during active disease.

The chain combines TRBV24-1 with TRBJ2-7; D perhaps matches TRBD1 (7 bases). The V end lost 7 bases, the J end lost 1 base, and 19 bases lay between the germline ends. This CDR3 region has 16 residues. From germline, CDR1 is KGHDR and CDR2 SFDVKD. In DNA form, the CDR3 reads TGTGCCACCAGCCGTGGAGGGGGCAAGGGGTCCTACGAGCAGTACTTC. Its translation: CATSRGGGKGSYEQYF.

The chain recombines TRBV15 with TRBJ1-2, with 9 nucleotides matching TRBD1. Trimming cost V 6 bases and J 5 bases; bases outside gene matches: 16. Germline CDR1 is LNHNV and CDR2 is YYDKDF (reference sequence). This CDR3 contains 17 residues. For the CDR3, the DNA is TGTGCCACCAGGAATCTACCCGGGACAGGGCAGCGGTATGGCTACACCTTC. This codes for CATRNLPGTGQRYGYTF.

The chain uses TRBV13 and TRBJ2-1, with 7 nucleotides matching TRBD2. CDR3 length: 14 residues. Germline CDR1 and CDR2: PRHDT and FYEKMQ (reference sequence). The V gene end was trimmed by 0 bases and the J gene end by 7 bases; junction bases not matched to a gene: 3. The CDR3 region is CASSLGLGGNEQFF. The CDR3 DNA reads TGTGCCAGCAGCTTAGGCCTGGGGGGGAATGAGCAGTTCTTC.

Worth noting for this clone: No DNA is shown, since the ends of the CDR3 on it are uncertain; the CDR3 is the one TCRdb lists. Distinct nucleotide sequences in the sample also encode this CDR3. The chain links TRBV19 to TRBJ1-1. Germline assignment: CDR1 LNHDA and CDR2 SQIVND (reference sequence). The CDR3 length is 14 residues, termini included. CDR3 loop: CASSVAGGNTEAFF.

The chain carries TRBV3-1 (or the pseudogene TRBV3-2) and TRBJ2-5, with TRBD2 matching over 10 bases. This CDR3 has 15 amino acids. The trim removed 2 bases at V and 5 bases at J, leaving 5 bases unmatched. Germline CDR1 reads LGHDT; CDR2 reads YNNKEL (reference sequence). The CDR3 DNA is TGTGCCAGCAGCCAAAATAGCGGGGGGCACGAGACCCAGTACTTC. Protein product: CASSQNSGGHETQYF.

In nucleotides, the CDR3 is TGTGCCAGTAGACTAGCGGGGGGGAAAGATACGCAGTATTTT. It codes for CASRLAGGKDTQYF. V and J are TRBV19 and TRBJ2-3; TRBD2 agrees at 13 bases. The J segment lost 5 bases and the V segment lost 6 bases, leaving 2 bases of the junction unmatched. In germline, CDR1 is LNHDA, CDR2 SQIVND (reference sequence). The CDR3 has 14 amino acids.

The chain has TRBV7-3 and TRBJ1-6, with D perhaps TRBD1 (6 bases). The CDR3 has 14 residues. Trimming removed 2 bases from V and 7 bases from J, with 9 bases in between. Germline V CDR1 and CDR2: SGHTA, FQGTGA. The chain's CDR3 is CASSLYGQNSPLHF. The CDR3 nucleotides read TGTGCCAGCAGCTTATACGGACAGAATTCACCCCTCCACTTT. Looking up the rest from reference TRBV7-3 and TRBJ1-6 gives the full variable domain: GAGVSQTPSNKVTEKGKYVELRCDPISGHTALYWYRQSLGQGPEFLIYFQGTGAADDSGLPNDRFFAVRPEGSVSTLKIQRTERGDSAVYLCASSLYGQNSPLHFGNGTRLTVT.

V and J are TRBV10-3 and TRBJ1-2, with D tentatively TRBD1 (6 bases). The length of the CDR3 is 14 residues. Germline CDR1 and CDR2: ENHRY and SYGVKD. The V end was cut by 6 bases, the J end by 3 bases, with 14 bases between. The CDR3 reads CAIRAGVGDYGYTF. In nucleotides, the CDR3 is TGTGCCATCAGGGCAGGGGTCGGGGACTATGGCTACACCTTC.

The chain employs TRBV5-6 and TRBJ1-2, with TRBD1 matching 7 bases. CDR1 is SGHDT, CDR2 YYEEEE, per germline. The CDR3 loop spans 15 amino acids. The V and J ends lost 2 bases and 2 bases, in that order; junction bases with no gene match: 6. The CDR3 nucleotides are TGTGCCAGCAGCTTTTACGACAGGGTCAACTATGGCTACACCTTC. Translating gives CASSFYDRVNYGYTF.

V and J are TRBV3-1 (or the pseudogene TRBV3-2) and TRBJ1-2; no definite D call. The CDR3 has 17 amino acids. The V end lost 0 bases, the J end lost 4 bases, and 18 bases lay between the germline ends. Germline CDR1 and CDR2: LGHDT and YNNKEL (reference sequence). CDR3 nucleotide sequence: TGTGCCAGCAGCCAAGATCGTTTGCGGGTCGTACTCTATGGCTACACCTTC. Translation gives CASSQDRLRVVLYGYTF.

This sequence joins TRBV5-6 and TRBJ1-5; D may be TRBD1 (6 bases). CDR1 and CDR2 from the germline V gene are SGHDT and YYEEEE. The length of the CDR3 is 14 residues. V was pared by 0 bases and J by 7 bases, with 11 bases between. The CDR3 coding sequence is TGTGCCAGCAGCTTGGGGACAGCCCCACAGCCCCAGCATTTT. Its protein product is CASSLGTAPQPQHF.

The CDR3: CASSRPGQASYEQYF. CDR3 nucleotides: TGTGCCAGCAGTCGGCCGGGACAGGCCTCCTACGAGCAGTACTTC. The gene calls are TRBV6-2 or TRBV6-3 and TRBJ2-7, with TRBD1 matching 8 bases. Unmatched junction bases numbered 6, after V lost 5 bases and J lost 0 bases. The germline gives CDR1 MNHEY, CDR2 SVGEGT. The CDR3 length is 15 residues.

Here the CDR3 DNA reads TGTGCCAGCTCCGGGGGCTATGGCTACACCTTC. This sequence encodes CASSGGYGYTF. The J gene is TRBJ1-2, the V gene TRBV5-6, with D possibly being TRBD1 (5 bases). Per germline, CDR1 SGHDT and CDR2 YYEEEE. There are 11 residues in the CDR3. V gave up 7 bases and J gave up 4 bases, with 8 bases separating them.

The genes are TRBV6-5 and TRBJ1-5, with 7 positions matching TRBD1. With 5 bases clipped from V and 6 bases from J, the junction kept 7 bases outside the gene matches. Germline-derived CDR1 and CDR2 are MNHEY and SVGAGI. This CDR3 region has 14 residues. The CDR3 is CASSIGTVGQPQHF. CDR3 bases: TGTGCCAGCAGTATTGGGACAGTTGGTCAGCCCCAGCATTTT.

The genes are TRBV19 and TRBJ1-4; 9 nucleotides agree with TRBD1. This CDR3 has 16 amino acids. Trimming took 6 bases from V and 5 from J; bases not matched to a gene: 10. CDR1 and CDR2 (germline): LNHDA, SQIVND (reference sequence). CDR3 in amino acids: CASSQLPGTGNEKLFF. CDR3 sequence (DNA): TGTGCCAGTAGCCAACTGCCCGGGACAGGGAATGAAAAACTGTTTTTT.

The CDR3: CSGSGTDTQYF. CDR3 in DNA: TGCAGCGGGTCAGGCACAGATACGCAGTATTTT. The rearrangement links TRBV29-1 to TRBJ2-3; no firm D call. Trimming took 7 bases from V and 1 from J, leaving 6 bases between them. The CDR3 is 11 amino acids. In germline, CDR1 is SQVTM, CDR2 ANQGSEA.

This clone was observed a single time. The chain recombines TRBV19 with TRBJ2-3; TRBD1 aligns across 8 bases. In germline, CDR1 is LNHDA, CDR2 SQIVND (reference sequence). The CDR3 length is 14 residues. The V and J ends lost 11 bases and 1 base, in that order; junction bases with no gene match: 8. This CDR3 is CACLRGRGTDTQYF. In nucleotides, the CDR3 is TGTGCCTGCCTCAGGGGGCGCGGCACAGATACGCAGTATTTT. The whole variable domain, remainder taken from reference TRBV19 and TRBJ2-3, is DGGITQSPKYLFRKEGQNVTLSCEQNLNHDAMYWYRQDPGQGLRLIYYSQIVNDFQKGDIAEGYSVSREKKESFPLTVTSAQKNPTAFYLCACLRGRGTDTQYFGPGTRLTVL.

The chain has TRBV4-2 and TRBJ2-7, with 7 bases identical to TRBD1. With V trimmed by 0 bases and J by 6 bases, 5 bases remained unmatched. The CDR3 extends over 14 amino acids. From germline, CDR1 is LGHNA and CDR2 YNFKEQ. CDR3 coding DNA: TGTGCCAGCAGCCAAGATAGACAGGGACGCGAGCAGTACTTC. This gives the protein CASSQDRQGREQYF.

The chain recombines TRBV19 with TRBJ1-2, with 7 nucleotides matching TRBD1. Germline lookup yields CDR1 LNHDA and CDR2 SQIVND (reference sequence). This CDR3 region has 11 residues. V lost 9 bases to trimming and J lost 7 bases; unmatched junction nucleotides: 5. Here the CDR3 reads CASSDRVGYTF. CDR3 DNA: TGTGCCAGCAGTGACAGGGTTGGCTACACCTTC.

The chain couples TRBV5-4 to TRBJ2-7, with a possible D match to TRBD2 (5 bases). The CDR3 contains 15 residues. CDR1 SGHNT and CDR2 YYREEE come from the germline V gene (reference sequence). V was clipped by 0 bases and J by 1 base, with 11 bases between them. DNA of the CDR3: TGTGCCAGCAGCTTGGCGGGGTCTAGATCCTACGAGCAGTACTTC. This translates into CASSLAGSRSYEQYF.

V is TRBV2 and J is TRBJ1-5; D might be TRBD1 (5 bases). Germline V gene sequence: CDR1 SNHLY, CDR2 FYNNEI. The CDR3 spans 14 residues. V lost 6 bases and J lost 9, with 18 bases in between. CDR3 sequence: CASSALQGPGPQHF. The CDR3 coding sequence is TGTGCCAGCAGCGCGCTTCAGGGTCCGGGGCCCCAGCATTTT.

The rearrangement links TRBV11-2 to TRBJ1-1; D gene unclear. CDR1 and CDR2 from the germline V gene are SGHAT and FQNNGV. V lost 1 base and J 3 bases, leaving 12 bases between the germline ends. This CDR3 spans 15 amino acids. CDR3 region: CASSLVSSWDTEAFF. The CDR3 coding sequence is TGTGCCAGCAGCTTAGTGTCTAGTTGGGACACTGAAGCTTTCTTT.

As regards this clone: Other DNA sequences in this specimen translate into the identical CDR3. V and J are TRBV6-5 and TRBJ1-4, with D hard to call. V was clipped by 7 bases and J by 0 bases, with 12 bases between them. This CDR3 spans 15 amino acids. Per the germline V gene, CDR1 is MNHEY and CDR2 is SVGAGI. The CDR3: CASTRNFATNEKLFF. CDR3 sequence (DNA): TGTGCCAGCACGAGAAACTTTGCAACTAATGAAAAACTGTTTTTT.

This sequence joins TRBV18 and TRBJ1-2; D perhaps matches TRBD1 (6 bases). Germline CDR1 reads KGHSH; CDR2 reads LQKENI. The CDR3 runs 14 residues. The germline V and J ends were trimmed by 3 bases and 8 bases, with 16 bases remaining between them. CDR3 sequence (DNA): TGTGCCAGCTCACCCGTAAGGGGGTCCCAAGGCTACACCTTC. It yields the protein CASSPVRGSQGYTF.

The rearrangement joins TRBV10-3 to TRBJ2-5; D perhaps matches TRBD1 (6 bases). The V and J ends lost 4 bases and 3 bases respectively, with 9 bases between them. There are 13 residues in the CDR3. CDR1 and CDR2 (germline): ENHRY, SYGVKD. CDR3: CAISGQAEETQYF. The CDR3 coding sequence is TGTGCCATCAGTGGACAGGCTGAAGAGACCCAGTACTTC.

J is TRBJ2-1 and V is TRBV7-2; 10 nucleotides align to TRBD1. V gave up 7 bases and J gave up 1 base; unmatched junction bases: 4. The germline V gene has CDR1 SGHTA and CDR2 FQGNSA. The CDR3 sequence is 15 residues long. The chain's CDR3 is CASKGDRGSYNEQFF. The CDR3 DNA follows: TGTGCCAGCAAGGGGGACAGGGGTTCCTACAATGAGCAGTTCTTC.

The chain combines TRBV11-3 with TRBJ2-4; 10 positions agree with TRBD1. Germline loops: CDR1 SGHNT, CDR2 YENEEA. The V segment lost 5 bases and the J segment 8 bases; nucleotides outside the gene matches: 3. This CDR3 has 13 amino acids. The CDR3 DNA is TGTGCCAGCAGCGGGGGACAGGGGCACATTCAGTACTTC. Translation gives CASSGGQGHIQYF.